This T cell receptor beta chain came from a study of Ad26.COV2.S vaccination and SARS-CoV-2 variants. Overall study results and limits: Vaccinees displayed broader spike-specific TCR repertoires than placebo recipients. TCR breadth and depth analyses may have underestimated total T cell responses.

Documented treatment: some 20 received Ad26.COV2.S at low or high dose, single or two shots; 5 received placebo; per-sample allocation not given. Sampling took place 63 days after the first vaccine or placebo injection. Profiling relied on immunoSEQ multiplex PCR, and the TCRdb table lists in-frame clones only, not all of them. The profile shows more than 300,000 clones, about 86% of them singletons. Remarks on this clone: Its matching antigen is unknown.

The germline V gene encodes CDR1 LGHNT and CDR2 FRNRAP. This CDR3 has 16 amino acids. J was trimmed by 8 bases and V by 1 base; bases with no gene match: 12. The specimen was peripheral blood, collected in a trial of Ad26.COV2.S vaccine versus placebo. The sequence was obtained from a person aged 18 to 65 who received the Ad26.COV2.S COVID-19 vaccine or a placebo. The chain carries TRBV12-5 and TRBJ2-3; TRBD1 agrees at 7 bases. The CDR3 is CASGLDRGRVQVTQYF. CDR3 coding DNA: TGTGCTAGTGGTTTGGACAGGGGACGGGTACAAGTTACGCAGTATTTT. Filled out from reference TRBV12-5 and TRBJ2-3, the complete variable domain reads DARVTQTPRHKVTEMGQEVTMRCQPILGHNTVFWYRQTMMQGLELLAYFRNRAPLDDSGMPKDRFSAEMPDATLATLKIQPSEPRDSAVYFCASGLDRGRVQVTQYFGPGTRLTVL.